The source of this T cell receptor (beta chain) is a study of CD8 T cells in ankylosing spondylitis (dated by TCRdb to 2015 to 2018). About the investigation overall: T cell receptor beta repertoires were profiled in healthy donors and ankylosing spondylitis patients so that disease-linked TCR variants could be found. The full study cohort was made up of under 30 ankylosing spondylitis patients and roughly 98 healthy donors. Peripheral blood was sampled, and synovial fluid was also collected from ankylosing spondylitis patients. The paper's findings and limits, for the study overall: Some motif variants were previously reported in synovial fluid and blood of reactive arthritis patients, suggesting common disease-initiation mechanisms. The disease-linked clones showed a CD8+ phenotype and occurred at relatively low frequencies in peripheral blood. The disease-linked clones were reported to be significantly enriched in matched synovial fluid samples from ankylosing spondylitis patients. Blood from ankylosing spondylitis patients appeared to be characterized by a TCR beta motif made up of several highly homologous amino acid variants.

The sample was run on an Illumina HiSeq 2500. TCR beta libraries were prepared by quantitative 5'-RACE with molecular barcodes. From the authors' description of their analysis: A new computational method based on a probabilistic model of VDJ rearrangement was used to identify disease-linked TCR variants. The raw public data were reprocessed by TCRdb itself: fastp quality trimming at Q25, MiXCR clonotype calling, in-frame beta chains only. Records with the same CDR3 protein are collapsed into one entry carrying the most frequent genes and DNA. TCRdb assigned the V and J calls; the authors' analysis was not used. A total of some 840,000 distinct CDR3 sequences appear in this sample, around 11% of them only once. The top ten hold 0.51% of the sample. V lost 6 bases and J lost 4 bases, and the count of bases not matched to a germline gene is 8. From cysteine to phenylalanine, the CDR3 is 15 amino acids long. Kept here is only the CDR3 DNA, which spans 45 bases and is read in frame from base 1. The germline V gene sets CDR1 to MNHNS and CDR2 to SASEGT.

A few counts support this clonotype. Its antigen is still unknown. One base away there is no much larger clone; base qualities are not given. Recombination connected TRBV6-1 to TRBJ2-1, and 8 bases in between align with TRBD1. Source material: blood, either unsorted or a sorted T cell fraction (not recorded which). This clonotype originated in a male donor with ankylosing spondylitis. The CDR3 loop reads CASSAGGANYNEQFF. The DNA sequence is given as TGTGCCAGCAGCGCAGGGGGCGCAAATTACAATGAGCAGTTCTTC.